Listed below are T cell receptor beta chains from one sample, sequenced in a study of T cell changes during pregnancy in multiple sclerosis. Generated by immunoSEQ multiplex PCR, the TCRdb table keeps only in-frame clones and is missing some. Among about 110,000 clones listed, 85% to 95% were seen once. Sample: peripheral blood, taken in the third trimester of pregnancy. These receptors came from a female donor in good health, enrolled as a control in a pregnancy study. Both conserved end residues are part of each CDR3. Each record gives: V gene, D gene, J gene, clone size, CDR3 protein, CDR3 DNA. A D gene is named only where the DNA matches it firmly. The size entry is marked missing in some rows and otherwise reads once, few, many or a size class.

v_call: TRBV2
d_call: -
j_call: TRBJ2-1
clone_size: -
cdr3_aa: CASSDRFYHNEQFF
cdr3_nt: TGTGCCAGCAGTGACAGGTTCTATCACAATGAGCAGTTCTTC

v_call: TRBV27
d_call: -
j_call: TRBJ1-1
clone_size: -
cdr3_aa: CASSHLTHSRVFF
cdr3_nt: TGTGCCAGCAGTCACCTGACCCACTCCCGGGTCTTCTTT

v_call: TRBV19
d_call: TRBD1
j_call: TRBJ2-5
clone_size: -
cdr3_aa: CASSGTAQETQYF
cdr3_nt: TGTGCCAGTAGCGGGACAGCCCAAGAGACCCAGTACTTC

v_call: TRBV28
d_call: -
j_call: TRBJ1-1
clone_size: -
cdr3_aa: CASSLNRNTEAFF
cdr3_nt: TGTGCCAGCAGTCTTAACAGGAACACTGAAGCTTTCTTT

v_call: TRBV27
d_call: -
j_call: TRBJ1-3
clone_size: -
cdr3_aa: CASSFRGENTIYF
cdr3_nt: TGTGCCAGCAGTTTTAGGGGCGAAAACACCATATATTTT

v_call: TRBV5-1
d_call: TRBD1
j_call: TRBJ2-7
clone_size: -
cdr3_aa: CASSLGQGIYEQYF
cdr3_nt: TGCGCCAGCAGCTTGGGACAGGGGATCTACGAGCAGTACTTC

v_call: TRBV15
d_call: TRBD1
j_call: TRBJ1-4
clone_size: -
cdr3_aa: CATKKDREDEKLFF
cdr3_nt: TGTGCCACCAAAAAAGACAGGGAAGATGAAAAACTGTTTTTT

v_call: TRBV19
d_call: -
j_call: TRBJ2-7
clone_size: -
cdr3_aa: CASSREGPGGDRLEQYF
cdr3_nt: TGTGCCAGTAGTAGGGAGGGTCCGGGGGGCGATCGGTTGGAGCAGTACTTC

v_call: TRBV5-1
d_call: -
j_call: TRBJ2-7
clone_size: -
cdr3_aa: CASSSQGFYEQYF
cdr3_nt: TGCGCCAGCAGCTCCCAGGGATTCTACGAGCAGTACTTC

v_call: TRBV19
d_call: TRBD2
j_call: TRBJ2-2
clone_size: -
cdr3_aa: CASSSRSGGNTGELFF
cdr3_nt: TGTGCCAGTAGTTCTCGAAGCGGGGGGAACACCGGGGAGCTGTTTTTT

v_call: TRBV30
d_call: TRBD1
j_call: TRBJ1-2
clone_size: -
cdr3_aa: CAWSADRGNYGYTF
cdr3_nt: TGTGCCTGGAGTGCCGACAGGGGCAACTATGGCTACACCTTC

v_call: TRBV7-2
d_call: TRBD1
j_call: TRBJ1-2
clone_size: -
cdr3_aa: CASSLSRQGFSGYTF
cdr3_nt: TGTGCCAGCAGCTTGTCTCGACAGGGGTTTAGTGGCTACACCTTC

v_call: TRBV1
d_call: -
j_call: TRBJ1-1
clone_size: -
cdr3_aa: CTSSHVWGREAFF
cdr3_nt: TGCACCAGCAGCCATGTATGGGGCAGGGAAGCTTTCTTT

v_call: TRBV21-1
d_call: -
j_call: TRBJ2-7
clone_size: -
cdr3_aa: CASSSRGLAGGYEQYF
cdr3_nt: TGTGCCAGCAGCTCTCGAGGACTAGCGGGGGGCTACGAGCAGTACTTC

v_call: TRBV7-9
d_call: TRBD2
j_call: TRBJ2-5
clone_size: -
cdr3_aa: CASSLATGGGETQYF
cdr3_nt: TGTGCCAGCAGCTTAGCGACGGGGGGTGGAGAGACCCAGTACTTC

v_call: TRBV29-1
d_call: TRBD1
j_call: TRBJ1-3
clone_size: -
cdr3_aa: CSVGQGNTIYF
cdr3_nt: TGCAGCGTTGGACAGGGGAACACCATATATTTT

v_call: TRBV6-5
d_call: -
j_call: TRBJ2-3
clone_size: -
cdr3_aa: CASSYSGQNTQYF
cdr3_nt: TGTGCCAGCAGTTACTCTGGACAGAATACGCAGTATTTT

v_call: TRBV5-5
d_call: TRBD1
j_call: TRBJ2-7
clone_size: -
cdr3_aa: CASSFGQGQGLREQYF
cdr3_nt: TGTGCCAGCAGCTTTGGTCAGGGACAGGGGTTACGCGAGCAGTACTTC

v_call: TRBV4-1
d_call: TRBD2
j_call: TRBJ2-3
clone_size: -
cdr3_aa: CASSPYGTSGTDTQYF
cdr3_nt: TGCGCCAGCAGCCCCTACGGGACTAGTGGGACAGATACGCAGTATTTT

v_call: TRBV11-2
d_call: -
j_call: TRBJ1-1
clone_size: -
cdr3_aa: CASSPYSNTEAFF
cdr3_nt: TGTGCCAGCAGCCCCTACTCGAACACTGAAGCTTTCTTT

v_call: TRBV27
d_call: TRBD1
j_call: TRBJ1-5
clone_size: -
cdr3_aa: CASRPTGINQPQHF
cdr3_nt: TGTGCCAGCCGCCCGACAGGGATTAATCAGCCCCAGCATTTT

v_call: TRBV27
d_call: TRBD2
j_call: TRBJ2-1
clone_size: once
cdr3_aa: CASSPPGLAGDEQFF
cdr3_nt: TGTGCCAGCAGTCCCCCGGGACTAGCGGGGGATGAGCAGTTCTTC

v_call: TRBV4-1
d_call: TRBD1
j_call: TRBJ1-5
clone_size: -
cdr3_aa: CASSQSGQGARAFLRGNQPQHF
cdr3_nt: TGCGCCAGCAGCCAGTCCGGACAGGGGGCCAGGGCTTTTCTACGTGGCAATCAGCCCCAGCATTTT

v_call: TRBV5-1
d_call: -
j_call: TRBJ1-2
clone_size: -
cdr3_aa: CASSLNRESGYTF
cdr3_nt: TGCGCCAGCAGCTTGAACAGGGAGAGTGGCTACACCTTC

v_call: TRBV7-9
d_call: -
j_call: TRBJ2-5
clone_size: -
cdr3_aa: CASSYTGGQETQYF
cdr3_nt: TGTGCCAGCAGCTACACAGGTGGGCAAGAGACCCAGTACTTC

v_call: TRBV6-1
d_call: TRBD1
j_call: TRBJ1-5
clone_size: -
cdr3_aa: CASSSEWTGDQPQHF
cdr3_nt: TGTGCCAGCAGCAGCGAGTGGACAGGGGATCAGCCCCAGCATTTT

v_call: TRBV19
d_call: TRBD2
j_call: TRBJ2-1
clone_size: -
cdr3_aa: CASSTALRGGAYNEQFF
cdr3_nt: TGTGCCAGTAGTACCGCCCTTCGGGGGGGGGCCTACAATGAGCAGTTCTTC

v_call: TRBV15
d_call: -
j_call: TRBJ2-1
clone_size: once
cdr3_aa: CATSSPIRIDEQFF
cdr3_nt: TGTGCCACCAGCAGCCCGATCAGAATCGATGAGCAGTTCTTC